These 12 T cell receptor beta chains share one sample of origin, sequenced in a study of cytomegalovirus exposure and HLA in healthy donors. PCR employed 60 Vbeta and 13 Jbeta primers. Profiled with immunoSEQ multiplex PCR; TCRdb holds only in-frame clones, not every one. The sample includes 110,000 to 150,000 clones, 80% of them seen just once. Material: PBMCs. These receptors were obtained from a man aged 40-49 years in good health and CMV-seronegative.

The chain carries TRBV25-1 and TRBJ2-2; D gene ambiguous. This CDR3 is built from 13 residues. Trimming left V 3 bases short and J 1 base short, with 3 bases between. The germline V gene has CDR1 MGHDK and CDR2 SYGVNS. The CDR3 is CASSDWNTGELFF. Written as DNA, the CDR3 is TGTGCCAGCAGTGACTGGAACACCGGGGAGCTGTTTTTT.

The CDR3 DNA is TGTGCCAGCAGGGGGACAGGGGCGCGGCTCTATCATTTT. It encodes CASRGTGARLYHF. The rearrangement uses TRBV6-5 and TRBJ1-5; 10 nucleotides match TRBD1. Germline V gene sequence: CDR1 MNHEY, CDR2 SVGAGI. This CDR3 contains 13 residues. V lost 6 bases and J lost 16; bases outside the gene matches: 12.

Written as DNA, the CDR3 is TGTGCCAGCAGCCTCCCTCTCGACTATGGCTACACCTTC. Its protein is CASSLPLDYGYTF. The rearrangement uses TRBV5-4 and TRBJ1-2; D ambiguous. Germline loops: CDR1 SGHNT, CDR2 YYREEE (reference sequence). This CDR3 spans 13 amino acids. Trimming removed 4 bases at V and 3 bases at J, with 10 bases between.

The J gene is TRBJ2-5, the V gene TRBV7-2; TRBD2 is a possible D gene (5 bases). CDR1 SGHTA and CDR2 FQGNSA come from the germline V gene. This CDR3 contains 14 residues. The V gene lost 5 bases and the J gene lost 2 bases, with 12 bases spanning the gap. For the CDR3, the DNA is TGTGCCAGCAGCCTCGTCCGGGGTCAAGAGACCCAGTACTTC. Encoded protein: CASSLVRGQETQYF.

The V gene is TRBV27, the J gene TRBJ1-5; no firm D call. This CDR3 is 15 amino acids long. Trimming cost V 6 bases and J 0 bases, with 12 bases left between them. Germline V CDR1 and CDR2: MNHEY, SMNVEV (reference sequence). This CDR3 is CASRTGAYSNQPQHF. The CDR3 nucleotides read TGTGCCAGCAGAACCGGTGCATATAGCAATCAGCCCCAGCATTTT.

This clone was counted only a few times. The gene calls are TRBV2 and TRBJ1-1; 7 bases map to TRBD1. The CDR3 has 14 residues. Germline trimming cut 7 bases from V and 3 bases from J; bases unmatched to any gene: 8. Per the germline V gene, CDR1 is SNHLY and CDR2 is FYNNEI. This chain's CDR3 is CASNKGALDTEAFF. The CDR3 nucleotides read TGTGCCAGCAACAAGGGGGCGCTGGACACTGAAGCTTTCTTT. Looking up the rest from reference TRBV2 and TRBJ1-1 gives the full variable domain: EPEVTQTPSHQVTQMGQEVILRCVPISNHLYFYWYRQILGQKVEFLVSFYNNEISEKSEIFDDQFSVERPDGSNFTLKIRSTKLEDSAMYFCASNKGALDTEAFFGQGTRLTVV.

This clone has a single count. The junction departs from the called germline gene at one end, perhaps through a read error. The sample holds other DNA sequences that translate to the same CDR3. The gene calls are TRBV6-1 and TRBJ1-6; tentatively, D is TRBD1 (5 bases). CDR1 and CDR2 from the germline V gene are MNHNS and SASEGT. CDR3 size: 15 residues. The CDR3 region has the DNA TGTGCCAGCAGTGGATCCGGGACTACTAATTCCCCCCTCCACTTT. It specifies CASSGSGTTNSPLHF.

The chain joins TRBV6-5 to TRBJ1-1, with a possible D match to TRBD1 (5 bases). Trimming removed 4 bases from V and 4 bases from J, with 16 bases in between. The germline V gene encodes CDR1 MNHEY and CDR2 SVGAGI. CDR3 length equals 15 residues. The CDR3 nucleotides are TGTGCCAGCAGTTCTACCGGGGGTAGGGTCACTGAAGCTTTCTTT. Residues: CASSSTGGRVTEAFF.

The rearrangement uses TRBV29-1 and TRBJ2-5, with a tentative D call TRBD2 (6 bases). This CDR3 is built from 14 residues. In germline, CDR1 is SQVTM, CDR2 ANQGSEA. Trimming took 2 bases from V and 5 from J, leaving 15 bases between them. CDR3 loop: CSVERLGFEETQYF. CDR3 bases: TGCAGCGTTGAAAGACTAGGGTTTGAGGAGACCCAGTACTTC.

This clone has just a few counts. The genes are TRBV7-9 and TRBJ1-5; D unresolved. The CDR3 loop spans 16 amino acids. V was clipped by 1 base and J by 3 bases, with 13 bases between them. The germline V gene encodes CDR1 SEHNR and CDR2 FQNEAQ (reference sequence). In DNA, the CDR3 is TGTGCCAGCAGCTTAGTGTCGGGGTCGTCCAATCAGCCCCAGCATTTT. Residues: CASSLVSGSSNQPQHF.

This chain links TRBV6-6 with TRBJ2-3; possible D gene TRBD2, 6 bases. In germline, CDR1 is MNHNY, CDR2 SVGAGI (reference sequence). The length of the CDR3 is 15 residues. V lost 0 bases and J lost 4, with 11 bases in between. The DNA for the CDR3 is TGTGCCAGCAGTTACTCGGAGGGAAGAGCAGATACGCAGTATTTT. This codes for CASSYSEGRADTQYF.

The gene calls are TRBV7-2 and TRBJ2-5, with D tentatively TRBD1 (5 bases). Germline V gene lookup returns CDR1 SGHTA and CDR2 FQGNSA. Trimming took off 7 bases at V and 3 bases at J, with 15 bases between the two ends. There are 14 residues in the CDR3. Written as DNA, the CDR3 is TGTGCCAGCACCCTAGGGGCGGCTAAAGAGACCCAGTACTTC. It yields the protein CASTLGAAKETQYF.